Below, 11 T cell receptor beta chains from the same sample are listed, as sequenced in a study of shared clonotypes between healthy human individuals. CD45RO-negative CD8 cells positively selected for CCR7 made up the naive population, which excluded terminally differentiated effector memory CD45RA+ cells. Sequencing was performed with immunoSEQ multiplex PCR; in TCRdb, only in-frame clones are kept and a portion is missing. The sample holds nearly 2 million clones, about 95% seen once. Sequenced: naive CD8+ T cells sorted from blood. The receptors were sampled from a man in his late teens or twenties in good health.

The CDR3 loop is CASSQLAGEFTDTQYF. The CDR3 DNA sequence: TGTGCCAGCAGCCAGCTAGCGGGAGAGTTCACAGATACGCAGTATTTT. The chain carries TRBV14 and TRBJ2-3, with 10 bases matching TRBD2. The CDR3 length is 16 residues. Germline CDR1 and CDR2: SGHDN and FVKESK. The ends lost 3 bases at V and 2 bases at J; junction bases unmatched: 5.

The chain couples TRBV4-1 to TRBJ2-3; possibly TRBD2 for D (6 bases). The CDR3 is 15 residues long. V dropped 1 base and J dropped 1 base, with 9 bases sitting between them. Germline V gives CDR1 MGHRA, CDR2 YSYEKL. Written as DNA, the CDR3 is TGCGCCAGCAGCCAAGGTTCTAGCGGCACAGATACGCAGTATTTT. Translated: CASSQGSSGTDTQYF.

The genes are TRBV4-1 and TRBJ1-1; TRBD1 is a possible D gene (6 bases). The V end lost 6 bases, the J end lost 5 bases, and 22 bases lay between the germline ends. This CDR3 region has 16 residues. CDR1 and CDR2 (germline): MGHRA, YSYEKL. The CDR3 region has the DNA TGCGCCAGCAGAGAAGAAGCAGGGGCATCAGCAACTGAAGCTTTCTTT. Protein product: CASREEAGASATEAFF.

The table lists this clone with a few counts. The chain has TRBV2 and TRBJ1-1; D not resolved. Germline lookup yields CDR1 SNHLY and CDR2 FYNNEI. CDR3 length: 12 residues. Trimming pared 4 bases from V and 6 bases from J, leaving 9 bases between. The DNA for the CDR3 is TGTGCCAGCAGTGTGGTTACGGCTGAAGCTTTCTTT. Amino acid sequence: CASSVVTAEAFF.

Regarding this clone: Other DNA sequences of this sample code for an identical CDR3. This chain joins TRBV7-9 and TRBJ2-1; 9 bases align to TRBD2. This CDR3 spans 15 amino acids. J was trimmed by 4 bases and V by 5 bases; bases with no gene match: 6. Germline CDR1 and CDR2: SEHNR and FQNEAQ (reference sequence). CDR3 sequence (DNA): TGTGCCAGCAGCCTTCCTAGCGGGGAGTACAATGAGCAGTTCTTC. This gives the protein CASSLPSGEYNEQFF.

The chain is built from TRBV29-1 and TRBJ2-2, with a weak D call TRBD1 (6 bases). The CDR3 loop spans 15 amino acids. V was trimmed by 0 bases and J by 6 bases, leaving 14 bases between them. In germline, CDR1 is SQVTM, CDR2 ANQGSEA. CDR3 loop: CSVEERAGVAGELFF. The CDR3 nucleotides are TGCAGCGTTGAAGAGAGGGCAGGGGTCGCCGGGGAGCTGTTTTTT.

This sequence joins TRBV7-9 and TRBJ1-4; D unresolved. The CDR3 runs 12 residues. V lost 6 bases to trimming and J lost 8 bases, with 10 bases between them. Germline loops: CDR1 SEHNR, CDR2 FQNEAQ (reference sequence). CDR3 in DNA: TGTGCCAGCAGTTCGAACGGGGAAAAACTGTTTTTT. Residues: CASSSNGEKLFF.

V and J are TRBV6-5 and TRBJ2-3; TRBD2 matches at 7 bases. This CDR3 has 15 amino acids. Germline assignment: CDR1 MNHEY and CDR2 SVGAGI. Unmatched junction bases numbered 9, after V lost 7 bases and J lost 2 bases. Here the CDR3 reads CASNVRLAPTDTQYF. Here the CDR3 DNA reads TGTGCCAGCAATGTCCGACTAGCTCCCACAGATACGCAGTATTTT.

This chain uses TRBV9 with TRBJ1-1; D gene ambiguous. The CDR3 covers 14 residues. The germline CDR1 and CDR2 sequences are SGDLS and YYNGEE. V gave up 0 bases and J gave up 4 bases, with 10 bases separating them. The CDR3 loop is CASSVAVEGTEAFF. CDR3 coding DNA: TGTGCCAGCAGCGTAGCTGTTGAGGGCACTGAAGCTTTCTTT.

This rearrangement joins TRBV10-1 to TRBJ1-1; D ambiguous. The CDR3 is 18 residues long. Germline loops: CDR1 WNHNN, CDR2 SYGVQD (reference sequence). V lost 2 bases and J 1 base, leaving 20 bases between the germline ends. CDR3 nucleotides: TGCGCCAGCAGTGAGCCCCCAGTAAATCCTTGGGGGAACACTGAAGCTTTCTTT. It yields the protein CASSEPPVNPWGNTEAFF.

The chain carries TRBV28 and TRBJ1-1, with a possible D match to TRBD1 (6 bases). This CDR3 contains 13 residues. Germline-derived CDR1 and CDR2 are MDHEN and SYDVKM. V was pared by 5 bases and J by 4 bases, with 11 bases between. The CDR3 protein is CASSPTGATEAFF. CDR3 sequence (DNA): TGTGCCAGCAGTCCCACGGGGGCCACTGAAGCTTTCTTT.